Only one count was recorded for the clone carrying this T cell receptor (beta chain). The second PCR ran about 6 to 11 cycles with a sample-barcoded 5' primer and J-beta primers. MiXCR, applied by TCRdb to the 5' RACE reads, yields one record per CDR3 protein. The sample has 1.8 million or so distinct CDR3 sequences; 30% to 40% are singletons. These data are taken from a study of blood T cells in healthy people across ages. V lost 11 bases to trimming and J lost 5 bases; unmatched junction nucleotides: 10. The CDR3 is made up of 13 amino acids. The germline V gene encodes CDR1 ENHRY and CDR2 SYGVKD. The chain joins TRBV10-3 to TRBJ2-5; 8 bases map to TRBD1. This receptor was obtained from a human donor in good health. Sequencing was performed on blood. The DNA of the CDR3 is TGTGCCTCTAATGACAGGGGCGCCGAGACCCAGTACTTC. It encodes CASNDRGAETQYF.